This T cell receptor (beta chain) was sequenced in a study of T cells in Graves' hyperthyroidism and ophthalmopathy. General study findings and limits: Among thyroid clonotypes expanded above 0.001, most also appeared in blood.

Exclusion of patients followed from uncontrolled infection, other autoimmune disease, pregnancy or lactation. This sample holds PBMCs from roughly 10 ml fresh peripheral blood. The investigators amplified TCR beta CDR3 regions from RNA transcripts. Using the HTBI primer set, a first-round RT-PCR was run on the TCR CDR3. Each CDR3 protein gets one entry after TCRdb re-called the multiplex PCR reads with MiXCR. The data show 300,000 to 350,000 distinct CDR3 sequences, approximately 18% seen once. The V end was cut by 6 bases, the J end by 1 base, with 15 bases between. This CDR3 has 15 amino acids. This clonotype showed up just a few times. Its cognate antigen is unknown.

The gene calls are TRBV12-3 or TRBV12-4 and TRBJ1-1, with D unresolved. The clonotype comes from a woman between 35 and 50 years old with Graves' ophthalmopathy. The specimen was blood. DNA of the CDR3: TGTGCCAGCAGCCGTCCGCGGCTAGGGAACACTGAAGCTTTCTTT. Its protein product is CASSRPRLGNTEAFF.